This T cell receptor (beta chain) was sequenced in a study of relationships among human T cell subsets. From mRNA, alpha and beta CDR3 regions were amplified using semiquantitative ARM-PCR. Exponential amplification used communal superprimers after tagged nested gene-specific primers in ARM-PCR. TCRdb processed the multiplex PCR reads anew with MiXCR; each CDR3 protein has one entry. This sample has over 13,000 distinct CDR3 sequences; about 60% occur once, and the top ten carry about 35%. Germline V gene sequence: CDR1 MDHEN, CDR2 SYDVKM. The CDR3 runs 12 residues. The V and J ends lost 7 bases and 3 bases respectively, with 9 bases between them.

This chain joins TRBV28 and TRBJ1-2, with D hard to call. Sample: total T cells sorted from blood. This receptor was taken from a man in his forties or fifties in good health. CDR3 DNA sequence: TGTGCCAGCACCGCGAGTTACTATGGCTACACCTTC. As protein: CASTASYYGYTF.